The rows below give T cell receptor beta chains drawn from one sample of a study of T cells in Graves' hyperthyroidism and ophthalmopathy. TCRdb reanalysed the multiplex PCR reads using MiXCR and keeps one entry per CDR3 protein. Here the sample spans about 250,000 distinct CDR3 sequences, 20% to 25% being singletons. The sequenced sample consisted of blood. These receptors all come from a young man with Graves' ophthalmopathy. Each CDR3 is given with its conserved first and last residue. Each record gives: V gene, D gene, CDR3 length, clone size, J gene, CDR3 DNA, CDR3 protein. D genes are given only for firm matches. Clone size is given for some rows only: seen once, a few or many times, or a class if the clone is expanded.

TRBV3-1	.	13	many	TRBJ2-2	TGTGCCAGCAGCCCCCTTGCAGCCGGGGAGCTGTTTTTT	CASSPLAAGELFF
TRBV20-1	TRBD1	15	few	TRBJ1-1	TGCAGTGCGCCGGGACAGGGGGCTTTGAACACTGAAGCTTTCTTT	CSAPGQGALNTEAFF
TRBV28	.	11	many	TRBJ1-1	TGTGCCAGCAGTTCGACCACTGAAGCTTTCTTT	CASSSTTEAFF
TRBV2	.	12	.	TRBJ1-3	TGTGCCAGCAGTGGAGGGGGAAACACCATATATTTT	CASSGGGNTIYF
TRBV7-9	.	13	many	TRBJ2-3	TGTGCCAGCAGCTTTTCGGGAGAAGATACGCAGTATTTT	CASSFSGEDTQYF
TRBV20-1	.	14	few	TRBJ2-2	TGCAGTGCTAGGTGGAGGGGTGGCACCGGGGAGCTGTTTTTT	CSARWRGGTGELFF
TRBV7-3	.	13	few	TRBJ1-1	TGTGCCAGCAGCTTTGGGGGCTACACTGAAGCTTTCTTT	CASSFGGYTEAFF
TRBV6-2/TRBV6-3	.	16	many	TRBJ2-5	TGTGCCAGCAGTCCTTCCAGGCGCGGGATTGAAGAGACCCAGTACTTC	CASSPSRRGIEETQYF
TRBV13	TRBD2	15	.	TRBJ2-2	TGTGCCAGCAGCGCCGTCATGAGCGGGAGCTGGGAGCTGTTTTTT	CASSAVMSGSWELFF
TRBV12-3/TRBV12-4	TRBD1	16	.	TRBJ2-6	TGTGCCAGCAGTGACAGGGCAAGCTCTGGGGCCAACGTCCTGACTTTC	CASSDRASSGANVLTF
TRBV29-1	TRBD2	18	.	TRBJ2-3	TGCAGCGTTGACCCAGCGGGAGGGTATATTGGAAGCACAGATACGCAGTATTTT	CSVDPAGGYIGSTDTQYF
TRBV6-1	.	13	many	TRBJ1-5	TGTGCCAGCAATCTCGGGGTCGGTCAGCCCCAGCATTTT	CASNLGVGQPQHF
TRBV20-1	TRBD2	15	.	TRBJ2-3	TGCAGTGCTAGTAGGGGACTAGATGGCACAGATACGCAGTATTTT	CSASRGLDGTDTQYF
TRBV18	.	16	.	TRBJ1-5	TGTGCCAGCTCACCACGGCCCCTTATGGGAGATCAGCCCCAGCATTTT	CASSPRPLMGDQPQHF
TRBV28	.	14	many	TRBJ2-7	TGTGCCAGCAGTTTGCGACAGGAGAACTACGAGCAGTACTTC	CASSLRQENYEQYF
TRBV20-1	TRBD1	14	.	TRBJ2-7	TGCAGTGCGCATTCCGGGACAGGGTTCGGCGAGCAGTACTTC	CSAHSGTGFGEQYF
TRBV7-6	.	15	.	TRBJ2-7	TGTGCCAGCTCCAGGGGGCTAGCGGGAATTTACGAGCAGTACTTC	CASSRGLAGIYEQYF
TRBV9	.	15	many	TRBJ1-1	TGTGCCAGCAGCGTAGGGACGGGGAGGAACACTGAAGCTTTCTTT	CASSVGTGRNTEAFF
TRBV10-3	.	12	few	TRBJ1-2	TGTGCCATCAGTGACATTGTAGCTGGCTACACCTTC	CAISDIVAGYTF
TRBV24-1	TRBD1	19	few	TRBJ2-1	TGTGCCACCAGTGATTTTGTGGGGGACAGGGTAAGTTCCTACAATGAGCAGTTCTTC	CATSDFVGDRVSSYNEQFF
TRBV28	.	16	.	TRBJ1-5	TGTGCCAGCAGTTTGCAGAGAGGGGTCCGCAATCAGCCCCAGCATTTT	CASSLQRGVRNQPQHF
TRBV15	.	17	.	TRBJ1-5	TGTGCCACCAGCAGAGACAGGATTAAACCTAGCAATCAGCCCCAGCATTTT	CATSRDRIKPSNQPQHF
TRBV20-1	TRBD2	11	.	TRBJ2-5	TGCAGTGGACTAGCTAAAGAGACCCAGTACTTC	CSGLAKETQYF
TRBV24-1	TRBD1	13	.	TRBJ1-2	TGTGCCACCGGGACAGGGACTAACTATGGCTGCACCTTC	CATGTGTNYGCTF
TRBV7-3	TRBD1	15	.	TRBJ1-1	TGTGCCAGCAGCTTATCCCGGACAGGCTACACTGAAGCTTTCTTT	CASSLSRTGYTEAFF
TRBV3-1	.	14	few	TRBJ1-6	TGTGCCAGCAGCCCCACAGGGTCGAATTCACCCCTCCACTTT	CASSPTGSNSPLHF
TRBV3-1	.	15	.	TRBJ1-1	TGTGCCAGCAGCCAAGAAGGAAGGGGTTACACTGAAGCTTTCTTT	CASSQEGRGYTEAFF